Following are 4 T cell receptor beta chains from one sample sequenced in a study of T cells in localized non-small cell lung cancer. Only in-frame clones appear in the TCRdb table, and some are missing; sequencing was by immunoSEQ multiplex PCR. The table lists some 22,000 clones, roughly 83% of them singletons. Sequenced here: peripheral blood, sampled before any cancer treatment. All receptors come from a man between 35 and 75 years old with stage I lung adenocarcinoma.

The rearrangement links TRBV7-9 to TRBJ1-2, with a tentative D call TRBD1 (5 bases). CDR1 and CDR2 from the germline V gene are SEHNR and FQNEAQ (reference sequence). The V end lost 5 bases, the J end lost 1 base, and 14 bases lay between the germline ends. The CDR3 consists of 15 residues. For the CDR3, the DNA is TGTGCCAGCAGCCCCATGGGGGACGGTAACTATGGCTACACCTTC. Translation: CASSPMGDGNYGYTF.

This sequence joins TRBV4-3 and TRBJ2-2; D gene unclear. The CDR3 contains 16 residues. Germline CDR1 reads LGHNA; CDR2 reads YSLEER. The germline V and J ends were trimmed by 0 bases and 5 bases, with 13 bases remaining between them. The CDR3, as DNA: TGCGCCAGCAGCCAAGAACAAGGGAAACCTACCGGGGAGCTGTTTTTT. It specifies CASSQEQGKPTGELFF.

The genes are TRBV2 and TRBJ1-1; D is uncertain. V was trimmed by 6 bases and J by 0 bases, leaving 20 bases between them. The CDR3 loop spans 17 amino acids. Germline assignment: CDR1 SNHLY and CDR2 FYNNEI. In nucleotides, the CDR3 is TGTGCCAGCAGAGGAGGCACGACGACCGCGATGAACACTGAAGCTTTCTTT. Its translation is CASRGGTTTAMNTEAFF.

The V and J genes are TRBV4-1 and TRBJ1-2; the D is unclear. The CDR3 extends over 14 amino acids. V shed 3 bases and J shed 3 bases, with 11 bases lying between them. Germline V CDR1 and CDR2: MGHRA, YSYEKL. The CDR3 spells CASSQDRADYGYTF. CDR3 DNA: TGCGCCAGCAGCCAGGATCGGGCGGACTATGGCTACACCTTC.